The next 17 T cell receptor beta chains were all read from a single sample in a study of Ad26.COV2.S vaccination and SARS-CoV-2 variants. Assay used: immunoSEQ multiplex PCR; TCRdb lists only in-frame clones, some missing. The sample has around 450,000 clones; approximately 88% are singletons. Treatment: around 19 received Ad26.COV2.S at low or high dose, single or two shots; several received placebo; per-sample allocation not given. Specimens were obtained on day 63 following the first vaccine or placebo injection. The sequences come from peripheral blood, collected in a trial of Ad26.COV2.S vaccine versus placebo. Receptors were obtained from a person between 18 and 59 years old who received the Ad26.COV2.S COVID-19 vaccine or a placebo.

This chain connects TRBV27 to TRBJ2-7, with 7 bases matching TRBD1. Trimming cost V 5 bases and J 5 bases; bases outside gene matches: 15. The germline CDR1 and CDR2 sequences are MNHEY and SMNVEV (reference sequence). The CDR3 is 16 residues long. CDR3 bases: TGTGCCAGCAGTGAAACTCCGGGACAGAGGCGCCACGAGCAGTACTTC. It is translated as CASSETPGQRRHEQYF.

This chain links TRBV4-1 with TRBJ1-5; D call uncertain. The germline V and J ends were trimmed by 4 bases and 3 bases, with 10 bases remaining between them. The CDR3 covers 14 residues. The germline CDR1 and CDR2 sequences are MGHRA and YSYEKL. CDR3 sequence: CASSPDGYNQPQHF. DNA for the CDR3: TGCGCCAGCAGCCCGGACGGTTACAATCAGCCCCAGCATTTT.

The chain combines TRBV18 with TRBJ1-1; possible D gene TRBD1, 6 bases. V shed 1 base and J shed 0 bases, with 12 bases lying between them. Germline V gene data show CDR1 as KGHSH and CDR2 as LQKENI. CDR3 length equals 16 residues. The CDR3 region has the DNA TGTGCCAGCTCACCACGTGGGGGGGCCTTGAACACTGAAGCTTTCTTT. This codes for CASSPRGGALNTEAFF. Looking up the rest from reference TRBV18 and TRBJ1-1 gives the full variable domain: NAGVMQNPRHLVRRRGQEARLRCSPMKGHSHVYWYRQLPEEGLKFMVYLQKENIIDESGMPKERFSAEFPKEGPSILRIQQVVRGDSAAYFCASSPRGGALNTEAFFGQGTRLTVV.

The chain is built from TRBV6-1 and TRBJ2-7; 8 nucleotides match TRBD2. The CDR3 consists of 15 residues. V shed 3 bases, J shed 1 base, and the junction held 5 bases outside the gene matches. Looked up from germline, CDR1 is MNHNS and CDR2 is SASEGT. The CDR3 loop reads CASSEGSGVSYEQYF. Written as DNA, the CDR3 is TGTGCCAGCAGTGAGGGTAGCGGGGTTTCCTACGAGCAGTACTTC.

This clone was observed once. This chain links TRBV7-6 with TRBJ2-5, with 10 bases matching TRBD1. This CDR3 region has 15 residues. Germline CDR1 is SGHVS and CDR2 is FNYEAQ. The V gene end was trimmed by 8 bases and the J gene end by 5 bases; junction bases not matched to a gene: 11. The CDR3 region has the DNA TGTGCCAGCCGTCCTGAGACAGGGGGCGGGGAGACCCAGTACTTC. Its protein is CASRPETGGGETQYF.

The chain joins TRBV2 to TRBJ2-3, with D perhaps matching TRBD1 (5 bases). In germline, CDR1 is SNHLY, CDR2 FYNNEI. The germline V and J ends were trimmed by 3 bases and 7 bases, with 11 bases remaining between them. The CDR3 is 13 residues long. The CDR3 is CASSEGPPYTQYF. The CDR3 DNA sequence: TGTGCCAGCAGTGAGGGGCCCCCGTATACGCAGTATTTT.

The chain uses TRBV12-3 or TRBV12-4 and TRBJ2-5, with D perhaps TRBD1 or TRBD2 (5 bases each). The CDR3 spans 13 residues. Trimming removed 6 bases at V and 5 bases at J, with 13 bases between. DNA of the CDR3: TGTGCCAGCAGCCGAGGGGAAATGGAGACCCAGTACTTC. Its protein is CASSRGEMETQYF.

On this clone itself: Within the sample, other DNA sequences also encode this same CDR3. This chain connects TRBV29-1 to TRBJ2-7, with 7 positions matching TRBD2. The CDR3 has 12 residues. V gave up 2 bases and J gave up 3 bases; unmatched junction bases: 1. Germline CDR1 and CDR2: SQVTM and ANQGSEA. The chain's CDR3 is CSVELADYEQYF. The CDR3 DNA follows: TGCAGCGTTGAACTAGCGGACTACGAGCAGTACTTC.

V gene TRBV5-1 combines with J gene TRBJ1-6, with 7 positions matching TRBD1. The CDR3 is 17 residues long. The junction had 9 bases not matched to a gene; V was cut back by 1 base and J by 5 bases. Germline V gene data show CDR1 as SGHRS and CDR2 as YFSETQ. CDR3 residues: CASSLKRDSLNNSPLHF. The CDR3 DNA reads TGCGCCAGCAGCTTGAAACGGGACAGCCTAAATAATTCACCCCTCCACTTT.

J is TRBJ2-1 and V is TRBV7-2, with 7 bases fitting TRBD1. V was pared by 2 bases and J by 3 bases, with 16 bases of the junction left unmatched. Per germline, CDR1 SGHTA and CDR2 FQGNSA. CDR3 length: 19 residues. CDR3 sequence reads: CASSLYDRVLGKYYNEQFF. CDR3 DNA: TGTGCCAGCAGCTTATATGACAGGGTACTCGGAAAATACTACAATGAGCAGTTCTTC.

This clone was detected a few times. The rearrangement uses TRBV7-8 and TRBJ2-5; 8 bases align to TRBD2. This CDR3 comprises 13 residues. Trimming at V came to 5 bases and at J to 3 bases, leaving 2 bases not matched to a gene. Looked up from germline, CDR1 is SGHVS and CDR2 is FQNEAQ. CDR3 DNA sequence: TGTGCCAGCAGCGGCGGGGGGAAAGAGACCCAGTACTTC. This encodes CASSGGGKETQYF.

This rearrangement joins TRBV6-2 or TRBV6-3 to TRBJ1-1; 8 bases are shared with TRBD1. Germline V CDR1 and CDR2: MNHEY, SVGEGT. Unmatched junction bases numbered 8, after V lost 4 bases and J lost 4 bases. This CDR3 comprises 15 residues. CDR3 in amino acids: CASSFPPGTGTEAFF. CDR3 bases: TGTGCCAGCAGTTTCCCCCCCGGGACAGGCACTGAAGCTTTCTTT.

The CDR3 sequence is CASSQGAPSGGIRRETQYF. As DNA, the CDR3 is TGCGCCAGCAGCCAAGGGGCCCCTAGCGGGGGCATCCGTAGGGAGACCCAGTACTTC. The chain joins TRBV4-1 to TRBJ2-5; 10 positions agree with TRBD2. The V and J ends lost 1 base and 5 bases, in that order; junction bases with no gene match: 16. The V gene's germline CDR1 is MGHRA and CDR2 YSYEKL. The CDR3 is made up of 19 amino acids.

V and J are TRBV2 and TRBJ1-3; TRBD1 might be the D (5 bases). Germline assignment: CDR1 SNHLY and CDR2 FYNNEI. The V gene lost 5 bases and the J gene lost 4 bases, with 12 bases spanning the gap. This CDR3 is built from 14 residues. The CDR3 protein is CASSPDSLGNTIYF. The CDR3 nucleotides read TGTGCCAGCAGTCCCGACAGTTTGGGAAACACCATATATTTT.

The chain combines TRBV29-1 with TRBJ2-1; 9 bases agree with TRBD2. Germline loops: CDR1 SQVTM, CDR2 ANQGSEA. The junction had 8 bases not matched to a gene; V was cut back by 7 bases and J by 4 bases. CDR3 length equals 14 residues. The CDR3 region has the DNA TGCAGCGGCCGCAGCGGGGGGTTATACAATGAGCAGTTCTTC. The encoded protein is CSGRSGGLYNEQFF.

The chain employs TRBV11-2 and TRBJ1-4; D remains unclear. Germline V lookup: CDR1 SGHAT, CDR2 FQNNGV. V lost 1 base and J lost 3, with 6 bases in between. This CDR3 comprises 14 residues. The CDR3 sequence is CASSLGTANEKLFF. CDR3 bases: TGTGCCAGCAGCTTAGGAACCGCTAATGAAAAACTGTTTTTT.

V is TRBV7-2 and J is TRBJ2-5; unclear D gene. The CDR3 runs to 15 residues. Trimming left V 2 bases short and J 5 bases short, with 15 bases between. Germline loops: CDR1 SGHTA, CDR2 FQGNSA. In DNA, the CDR3 is TGTGCCAGCAGCTTAACGCGACAACCGCGGGAGACCCAGTACTTC. Translating gives CASSLTRQPRETQYF.